This T cell receptor (beta chain) was recovered during a study of radiation and T cells in renal cell carcinoma. Study information: Nephrectomy followed 15 Gy stereotactic body radiation by 4 weeks. The study, taken as a whole, reports: Top tumor clonotypes rose in blood 2 weeks post-radiation, then contracted. Pretreatment tumor biopsies were lacking, so baseline clonotypes are unknown.

Time point indicated: baseline pretreatment blood. Treatment meaning: 15 Gy SBRT to primary tumor, nephrectomy 4 weeks later. This CDR3 region has 11 residues. Germline CDR1 SQVTM, CDR2 ANQGSEA. The ends were cut back, 6 bases at V and 6 bases at J, with 11 bases in the middle. Only a few counts were recorded for this clone. Its target is unknown. Data came from immunoSEQ multiplex PCR; TCRdb stores just in-frame clones and leaves some out. Counted here are approximately 120,000 clones, 82% occurring once; the ten biggest clones make up around 3%. The specimen was blood, collected from a patient whose treatment included radiotherapy and nephrectomy. This clonotype was sampled from a woman aged 60-75 years with renal cell carcinoma. The chain couples TRBV29-1 to TRBJ1-1; D unresolved. The CDR3 DNA sequence: TGCAGCGTATATGACGGGCCTGAAGCTTTCTTT. Translation: CSVYDGPEAFF. The full variable domain, rest sourced from reference TRBV29-1 and TRBJ1-1, is SAVISQKPSRDICQRGTSLTIQCQVDSQVTMMFWYRQQPGQSLTLIATANQGSEATYESGFVIDKFPISRPNLTFSTLTVSNMSPEDSSIYLCSVYDGPEAFFGQGTRLTVV.